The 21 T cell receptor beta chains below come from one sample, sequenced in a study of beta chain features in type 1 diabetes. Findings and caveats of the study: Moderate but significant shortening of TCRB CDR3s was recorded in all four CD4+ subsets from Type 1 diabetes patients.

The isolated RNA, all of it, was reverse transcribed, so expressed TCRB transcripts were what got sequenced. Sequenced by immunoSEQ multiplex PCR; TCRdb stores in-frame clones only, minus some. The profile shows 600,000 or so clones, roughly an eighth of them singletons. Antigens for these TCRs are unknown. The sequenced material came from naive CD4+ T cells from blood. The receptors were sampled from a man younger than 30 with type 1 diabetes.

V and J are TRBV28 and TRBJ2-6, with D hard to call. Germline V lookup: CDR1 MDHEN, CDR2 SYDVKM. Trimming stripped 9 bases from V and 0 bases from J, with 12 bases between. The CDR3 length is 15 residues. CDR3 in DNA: TGTGCCAGTTCCCCCCCCTACTCTGGGGCCAACGTCCTGACTTTC. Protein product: CASSPPYSGANVLTF.

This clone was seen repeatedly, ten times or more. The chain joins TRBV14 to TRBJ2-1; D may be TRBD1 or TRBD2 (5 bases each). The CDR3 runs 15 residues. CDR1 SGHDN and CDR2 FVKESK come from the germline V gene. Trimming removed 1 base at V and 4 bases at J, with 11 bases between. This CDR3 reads CASSQGQGAYNEQFF. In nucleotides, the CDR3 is TGTGCCAGCAGCCAAGGGCAGGGAGCGTACAATGAGCAGTTCTTC. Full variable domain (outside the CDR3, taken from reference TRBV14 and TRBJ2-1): EAGVTQFPSHSVIEKGQTVTLRCDPISGHDNLYWYRRVMGKEIKFLLHFVKESKQDESGMPNNRFLAERTGGTYSTLKVQPAELEDSGVYFCASSQGQGAYNEQFFGPGTRLTVL.

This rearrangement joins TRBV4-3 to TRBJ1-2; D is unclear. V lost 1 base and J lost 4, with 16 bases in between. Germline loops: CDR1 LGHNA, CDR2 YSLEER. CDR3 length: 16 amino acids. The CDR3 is CASSQVFGPYGYGYTF. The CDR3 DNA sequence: TGCGCCAGCAGCCAAGTCTTCGGGCCGTACGGCTATGGCTACACCTTC.

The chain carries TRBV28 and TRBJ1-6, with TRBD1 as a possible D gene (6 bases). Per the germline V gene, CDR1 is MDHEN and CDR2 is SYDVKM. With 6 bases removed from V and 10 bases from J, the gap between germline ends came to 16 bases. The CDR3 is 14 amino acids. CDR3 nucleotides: TGTGCCAGCAGCTACAGGGTAATGACATCACCCCTCCACTTT. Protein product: CASSYRVMTSPLHF.

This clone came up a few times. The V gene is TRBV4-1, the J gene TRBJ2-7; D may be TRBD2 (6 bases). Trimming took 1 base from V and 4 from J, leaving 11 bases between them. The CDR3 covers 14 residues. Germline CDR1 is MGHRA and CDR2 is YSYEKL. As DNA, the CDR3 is TGCGCCAGCAGCCAAGTGGACGGGACTTACGAGCAGTACTTC. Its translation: CASSQVDGTYEQYF.

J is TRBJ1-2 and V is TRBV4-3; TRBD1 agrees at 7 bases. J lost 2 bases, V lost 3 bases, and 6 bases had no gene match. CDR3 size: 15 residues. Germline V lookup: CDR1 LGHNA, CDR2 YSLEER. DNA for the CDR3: TGCGCCAGCAGCCATATCGACAGGGTAAACTATGGCTACACCTTC. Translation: CASSHIDRVNYGYTF.

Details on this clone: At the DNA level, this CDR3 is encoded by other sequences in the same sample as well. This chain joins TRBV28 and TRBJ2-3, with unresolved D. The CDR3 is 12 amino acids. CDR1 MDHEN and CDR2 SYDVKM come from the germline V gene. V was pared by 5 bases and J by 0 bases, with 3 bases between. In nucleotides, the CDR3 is TGTGCCAGCAGTCCTAGCACAGATACGCAGTATTTT. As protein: CASSPSTDTQYF.

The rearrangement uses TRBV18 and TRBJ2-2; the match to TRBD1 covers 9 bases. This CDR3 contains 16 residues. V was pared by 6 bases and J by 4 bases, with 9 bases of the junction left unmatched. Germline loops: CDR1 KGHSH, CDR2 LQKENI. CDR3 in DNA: TGTGCCAGCTCCCCGTCGGGGACAGGGACCACCGGGGAGCTGTTTTTT. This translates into CASSPSGTGTTGELFF.

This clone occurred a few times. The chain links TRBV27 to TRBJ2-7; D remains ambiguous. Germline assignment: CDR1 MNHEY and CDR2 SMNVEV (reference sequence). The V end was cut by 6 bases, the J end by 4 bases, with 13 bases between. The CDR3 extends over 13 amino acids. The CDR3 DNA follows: TGTGCCAGCAGCGAAAGTTTCCGGTACGAGCAGTACTTC. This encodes CASSESFRYEQYF.

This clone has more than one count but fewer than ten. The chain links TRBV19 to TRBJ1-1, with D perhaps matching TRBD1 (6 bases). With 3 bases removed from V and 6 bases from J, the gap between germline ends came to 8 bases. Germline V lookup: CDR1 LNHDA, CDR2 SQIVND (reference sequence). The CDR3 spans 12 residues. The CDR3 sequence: CASSMGTPEAFF. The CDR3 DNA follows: TGTGCCAGTAGTATGGGGACACCTGAAGCTTTCTTT.

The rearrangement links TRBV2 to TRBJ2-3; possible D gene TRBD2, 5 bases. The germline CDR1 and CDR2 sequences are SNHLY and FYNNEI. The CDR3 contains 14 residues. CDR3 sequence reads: CAQRASSSTDTQYF. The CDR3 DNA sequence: TGTGCTCAGAGGGCTAGCAGTAGCACAGATACGCAGTATTTT.

CDR3 protein: CASSLDRYSGNTIYF. In DNA form, the CDR3 reads TGTGCCAGCAGCTTGGACCGATACTCTGGAAACACCATATATTTT. This chain connects TRBV5-6 to TRBJ1-3; D remains unclear. The CDR3 has 15 amino acids. Between the trimmed V and J ends, which lost 0 bases and 0 bases, there was a span of 7 bases. CDR1 and CDR2 from the germline V gene are SGHDT and YYEEEE.

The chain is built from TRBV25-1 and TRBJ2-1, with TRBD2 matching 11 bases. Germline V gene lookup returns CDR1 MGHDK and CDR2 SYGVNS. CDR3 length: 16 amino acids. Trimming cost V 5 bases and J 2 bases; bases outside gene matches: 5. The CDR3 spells CASSLRGLAAYNEQFF. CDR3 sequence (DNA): TGTGCCAGCAGTCTCCGGGGACTAGCGGCCTACAATGAGCAGTTCTTC.

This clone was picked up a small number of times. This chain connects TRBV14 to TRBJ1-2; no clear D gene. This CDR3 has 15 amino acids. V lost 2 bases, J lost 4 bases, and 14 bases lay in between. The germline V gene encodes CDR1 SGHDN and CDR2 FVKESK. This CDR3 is CASSQLTVEGYGYTF. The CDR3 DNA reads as TGTGCCAGCAGCCAATTAACCGTTGAGGGCTATGGCTACACCTTC.

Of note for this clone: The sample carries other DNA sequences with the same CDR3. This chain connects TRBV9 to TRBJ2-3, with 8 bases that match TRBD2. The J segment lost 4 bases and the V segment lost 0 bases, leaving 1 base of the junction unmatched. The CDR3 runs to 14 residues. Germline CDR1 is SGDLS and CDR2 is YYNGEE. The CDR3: CASSVAGGPDTQYF. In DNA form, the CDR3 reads TGTGCCAGCAGCGTAGCGGGGGGGCCAGATACGCAGTATTTT.

CDR3 DNA: TGTGCCAGCAGCCCCCGGGCCGGTGGGCGGGAGCAGTACTTC. Translating it yields CASSPRAGGREQYF. The chain recombines TRBV11-3 with TRBJ2-7; D unclear. Deletions cut 5 bases from V and 7 bases from J, with 18 bases between. In germline, CDR1 is SGHNT, CDR2 YENEEA. There are 14 residues in the CDR3.

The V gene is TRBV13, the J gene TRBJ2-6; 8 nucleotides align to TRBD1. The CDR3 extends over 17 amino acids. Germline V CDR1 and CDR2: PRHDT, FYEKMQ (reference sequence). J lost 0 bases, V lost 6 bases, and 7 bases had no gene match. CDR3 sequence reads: CASSRGQDFSGANVLTF. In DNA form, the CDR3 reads TGTGCCAGCAGTAGGGGACAGGACTTCTCTGGGGCCAACGTCCTGACTTTC.

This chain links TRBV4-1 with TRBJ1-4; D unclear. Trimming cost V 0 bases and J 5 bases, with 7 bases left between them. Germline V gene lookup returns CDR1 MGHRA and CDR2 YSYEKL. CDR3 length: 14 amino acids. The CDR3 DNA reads TGCGCCAGCAGCCAAGATGAAAGGAATGAAAAACTGTTTTTT. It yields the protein CASSQDERNEKLFF.

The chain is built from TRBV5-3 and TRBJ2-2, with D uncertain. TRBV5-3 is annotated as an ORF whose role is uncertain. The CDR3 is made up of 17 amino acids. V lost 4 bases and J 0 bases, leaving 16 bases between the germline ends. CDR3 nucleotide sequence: TGTGCCAGAAGCCCAACACCCTACCCCGCGAACACCGGGGAGCTGTTTTTT. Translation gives CARSPTPYPANTGELFF.

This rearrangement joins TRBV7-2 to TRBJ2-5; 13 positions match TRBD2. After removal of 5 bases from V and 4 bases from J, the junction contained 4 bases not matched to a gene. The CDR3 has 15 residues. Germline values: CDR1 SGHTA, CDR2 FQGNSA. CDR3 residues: CASSPRLAGGETQYF. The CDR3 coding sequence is TGTGCCAGCAGCCCCCGACTAGCGGGGGGAGAGACCCAGTACTTC.

The CDR3 sequence is CASSSRTVNQPQHF. CDR3 sequence (DNA): TGTGCCAGCAGTTCTCGGACAGTCAATCAGCCCCAGCATTTT. The chain couples TRBV28 to TRBJ1-5, with TRBD1 as a possible D gene (6 bases). Trimming removed 4 bases from V and 3 bases from J, with 10 bases in between. Germline assignment: CDR1 MDHEN and CDR2 SYDVKM. There are 14 residues in the CDR3.